These 22 T cell receptor beta chains were all obtained from the same sample, sequenced in a study of blood T cell repertoires in COVID-19. Some clones are missing from TCRdb's copy, which holds only in-frame ones; the method was immunoSEQ multiplex PCR. Among about 20,000 clones listed, about 92% were seen once. Material for sequencing was peripheral blood. The receptors were sampled from a woman in her fifties or sixties with active COVID-19.

The chain carries TRBV4-1 and TRBJ2-5; D may be TRBD2 (5 bases). The CDR3 has 17 amino acids. Germline CDR1 is MGHRA and CDR2 is YSYEKL. With 0 bases removed from V and 2 bases from J, the gap between germline ends came to 16 bases. This CDR3 reads CASSQDWGWAGQETQYF. The CDR3 DNA reads as TGCGCCAGCAGCCAAGATTGGGGATGGGCGGGTCAAGAGACCCAGTACTTC.

This chain connects TRBV6-6 to TRBJ2-5; 8 positions agree with TRBD1. The CDR3 runs 12 residues. Germline-derived CDR1 and CDR2 are MNHNY and SVGAGI (reference sequence). The trim removed 5 bases at V and 7 bases at J, leaving 3 bases unmatched. CDR3 in DNA: TGTGCCAGCAGTGTACAGGGGGGGACCCAGTACTTC. Translation gives CASSVQGGTQYF.

V is TRBV28 and J is TRBJ2-3; a possible D gene is TRBD2 (6 bases). V lost 7 bases to trimming and J lost 5 bases, with 16 bases between them. Germline CDR1 is MDHEN and CDR2 is SYDVKM. The CDR3 spans 14 residues. CDR3 in amino acids: CASTIPARGDTQYF. CDR3 DNA: TGTGCCAGCACTATCCCGGCGCGGGGAGATACGCAGTATTTT. The variable domain in full, completed from reference TRBV28 and TRBJ2-3, reads DVKVTQSSRYLVKRTGEKVFLECVQDMDHENMFWYRQDPGLGLRLIYFSYDVKMKEKGDIPEGYSVSREKKERFSLILESASTNQTSMYLCASTIPARGDTQYFGPGTRLTVL.

V and J are TRBV13 and TRBJ2-7; 7 positions agree with TRBD2. The CDR3 runs 15 residues. Germline CDR1 reads PRHDT; CDR2 reads FYEKMQ (reference sequence). The V and J ends lost 2 bases and 4 bases, in that order; junction bases with no gene match: 8. CDR3 in DNA: TGTGCCAGCAGCTTAAGAGGGAGGGCCAGGTACGAGCAGTACTTC. As protein: CASSLRGRARYEQYF. Together with reference TRBV13 and TRBJ2-7, the CDR3 gives the full variable domain: AAGVIQSPRHLIKEKRETATLKCYPIPRHDTVYWYQQGPGQDPQFLISFYEKMQSDKGSIPDRFSAQQFSDYHSELNMSSLELGDSALYFCASSLRGRARYEQYFGPGTRLTVT.

This chain links TRBV19 with TRBJ2-5; 7 bases agree with TRBD1. After removal of 6 bases from V and 5 bases from J, the junction contained 9 bases not matched to a gene. The length of the CDR3 is 14 residues. Per the germline V gene, CDR1 is LNHDA and CDR2 is SQIVND (reference sequence). DNA of the CDR3: TGTGCCAGTAGACCGACAGGGAGTCATGAGACCCAGTACTTC. Its protein is CASRPTGSHETQYF. Combining the CDR3 with reference TRBV19 and TRBJ2-5 gives the whole variable domain DGGITQSPKYLFRKEGQNVTLSCEQNLNHDAMYWYRQDPGQGLRLIYYSQIVNDFQKGDIAEGYSVSREKKESFPLTVTSAQKNPTAFYLCASRPTGSHETQYFGPGTRLLVL.

The genes are TRBV27 and TRBJ1-5, with D possibly TRBD1 on 5 matching bases. The CDR3 extends over 15 amino acids. Germline-derived CDR1 and CDR2 are MNHEY and SMNVEV (reference sequence). The V gene lost 5 bases and the J gene lost 0 bases, with 11 bases spanning the gap. CDR3 in amino acids: CASSRTGYSNQPQHF. Here the CDR3 DNA reads TGTGCCAGCAGTCGAACAGGTTATAGCAATCAGCCCCAGCATTTT.

CDR3 sequence: CASSLVGANYGYTF. In DNA form, the CDR3 reads TGTGCCAGCAGCTTGGTGGGAGCTAACTATGGCTACACCTTC. The chain links TRBV5-5 to TRBJ1-2, with D unresolved. CDR3 length: 14 amino acids. Germline lookup yields CDR1 SGHKS and CDR2 YYEKEE (reference sequence). V lost 0 bases and J lost 0, with 6 bases in between.

V is TRBV14 and J is TRBJ2-2; TRBD2 might be the D (5 bases). V was clipped by 4 bases and J by 7 bases, with 10 bases between them. The CDR3 totals 13 residues. Germline V gene lookup returns CDR1 SGHDN and CDR2 FVKESK. In nucleotides, the CDR3 is TGTGCCAGCAGCCCCCGGACTGACGGGGAGCTGTTTTTT. Encoded protein: CASSPRTDGELFF.

The chain links TRBV30 to TRBJ1-4; tentatively, D is TRBD1 (5 bases). The V and J ends lost 0 bases and 8 bases respectively, with 19 bases between them. The CDR3 covers 16 residues. Per germline, CDR1 GTSNPN and CDR2 SVGIG (reference sequence). CDR3: CAWSVGWVEQDEKLFF. The CDR3 DNA sequence: TGTGCCTGGAGTGTAGGTTGGGTAGAACAGGACGAAAAACTGTTTTTT.

This clone showed up just once. Here the CDR3 reads CASSLATLRKLAGSYEQYF. DNA for the CDR3: TGTGCCAGCAGCTTAGCCACCTTAAGGAAACTAGCGGGGTCCTACGAGCAGTACTTC. The rearrangement uses TRBV7-8 and TRBJ2-7, with TRBD2 matching 10 bases. This CDR3 comprises 19 residues. Trimming took 0 bases from V and 1 from J; bases not matched to a gene: 12. The V gene's germline CDR1 is SGHVS and CDR2 FQNEAQ.

The genes are TRBV7-9 and TRBJ2-1; 13 positions match TRBD2. The CDR3 covers 18 residues. Germline V lookup: CDR1 SEHNR, CDR2 FQNEAQ (reference sequence). Trimming removed 5 bases from V and 9 bases from J; junction bases left unmatched: 16. DNA of the CDR3: TGTGCCAGCAGCCCACAGGCCCGACTAGCGGGAGGTCGGGGTGAGCAGTTCTTC. It codes for CASSPQARLAGGRGEQFF. Full variable domain (rest looked up from reference TRBV7-9 and TRBJ2-1): DTGVSQNPRHKITKRGQNVTFRCDPISEHNRLYWYRQTLGQGPEFLTYFQNEAQLEKSRLLSDRFSAERPKGSFSTLEIQRTEQGDSAMYLCASSPQARLAGGRGEQFFGPGTRLTVL.

This chain uses TRBV19 with TRBJ1-5; D possibly corresponds to TRBD1 (5 bases). Trimming took off 3 bases at V and 0 bases at J, with 18 bases between the two ends. The CDR3 is 18 residues long. The germline gives CDR1 LNHDA, CDR2 SQIVND (reference sequence). CDR3 in DNA: TGTGCCAGTAGTATGTTTGGGGCACTAATAATTAGCAATCAGCCCCAGCATTTT. Its translation: CASSMFGALIISNQPQHF.

This chain connects TRBV4-1 to TRBJ2-7; no definite D call. The V gene's germline CDR1 is MGHRA and CDR2 YSYEKL. V was pared by 5 bases and J by 5 bases, with 10 bases between. The CDR3 loop spans 12 amino acids. CDR3 nucleotides: TGCGCCAGCAGCGGGTCAGACAACGAGCAGTACTTC. This sequence encodes CASSGSDNEQYF.

The chain combines TRBV5-4 with TRBJ2-5, with TRBD1 identical over 8 bases. This CDR3 is built from 15 residues. Germline lookup yields CDR1 SGHNT and CDR2 YYREEE (reference sequence). V lost 5 bases and J lost 5; bases outside the gene matches: 11. This chain's CDR3 is CASSSHGQGEETQYF. The CDR3 nucleotides are TGTGCCAGCAGTTCCCATGGACAGGGAGAGGAGACCCAGTACTTC.

This chain links TRBV5-1 with TRBJ2-4, with no clear D. CDR1 is SGHRS, CDR2 YFSETQ, per germline. V lost 3 bases and J lost 0, with 7 bases in between. This CDR3 is 14 amino acids long. The CDR3 region is CASSYGLAKNIQYF. The CDR3 region has the DNA TGCGCCAGCAGCTATGGCCTAGCCAAAAACATTCAGTACTTC.

Only a few counts were recorded for this clone. This chain uses TRBV18 with TRBJ2-7; weak D call: TRBD1 (5 bases). Trimming shortened V by 5 bases and J by 7 bases, and 12 bases separated the two germline ends. The length of the CDR3 is 12 residues. CDR1 is KGHSH, CDR2 LQKENI, per germline. The CDR3 protein is CASSEKGAEQYF. The CDR3 bases are TGTGCCAGCTCAGAAAAAGGGGCAGAGCAGTACTTC.

J is TRBJ2-6 and V is TRBV27, with D perhaps matching TRBD2 (6 bases). CDR1 is MNHEY, CDR2 SMNVEV, per germline (reference sequence). The CDR3 extends over 19 amino acids. The V end was cut by 3 bases, the J end by 0 bases, with 18 bases between. CDR3 amino acids: CASSFTMTGLSSGANVLTF. CDR3 coding DNA: TGTGCCAGCAGTTTTACAATGACGGGACTTAGCTCTGGGGCCAACGTCCTGACTTTC. Variable domain in full (rest from reference TRBV27 and TRBJ2-6): EAQVTQNPRYLITVTGKKLTVTCSQNMNHEYMSWYRQDPGLGLRQIYYSMNVEVTDKGDVPEGYKVSRKEKRNFPLILESPSPNQTSLYFCASSFTMTGLSSGANVLTFGAGSRLTVL.

The V gene is TRBV7-9, the J gene TRBJ1-2, with D maybe TRBD1 (6 bases). The CDR3 loop spans 14 amino acids. The germline V and J ends were trimmed by 5 bases and 6 bases, with 16 bases remaining between them. Germline CDR1 and CDR2: SEHNR and FQNEAQ (reference sequence). CDR3 sequence reads: CASSPHREGHGYTF. DNA of the CDR3: TGTGCCAGCAGCCCACACAGGGAAGGGCATGGCTACACCTTC.

The gene calls are TRBV2 and TRBJ1-2, with 8 bases lining up with TRBD1. Trimming at V came to 8 bases and at J to 4 bases, leaving 15 bases not matched to a gene. CDR1 and CDR2 (germline): SNHLY, FYNNEI. This CDR3 comprises 16 residues. CDR3 nucleotides: TGTGCCAGCGGACGCCCCGGGACAGGCCGCCCCTATGGCTACACCTTC. Amino acid sequence: CASGRPGTGRPYGYTF.

This sequence joins TRBV20-1 and TRBJ1-2; the match to TRBD1 covers 7 bases. CDR1 and CDR2 (germline): DFQATT, SNEGSKA (reference sequence). The CDR3 consists of 16 residues. J lost 4 bases, V lost 3 bases, and 14 bases had no gene match. In DNA form, the CDR3 reads TGCAGTGCTAGTCTTGCCAATACAGGGGCGACCTATGGCTACACCTTC. It yields the protein CSASLANTGATYGYTF.

The chain carries TRBV5-1 and TRBJ1-1; the D gene is possibly TRBD1 (6 bases). CDR1 and CDR2 (germline): SGHRS, YFSETQ. The CDR3 sequence is 15 residues long. Between the trimmed V and J ends, which lost 1 base and 4 bases, there was a span of 14 bases. As DNA, the CDR3 is TGCGCCAGCAGCTTGTCGCAGGGGCGGGTCACTGAAGCTTTCTTT. Its protein is CASSLSQGRVTEAFF.

The chain carries TRBV5-5 and TRBJ2-1, with 7 bases aligning to TRBD1. The germline V gene encodes CDR1 SGHKS and CDR2 YYEKEE (reference sequence). The V gene end was trimmed by 6 bases and the J gene end by 8 bases; junction bases not matched to a gene: 11. This CDR3 is built from 14 residues. CDR3 nucleotides: TGTGCCAGCATCCCCCGGACAGGCGAGCATGAGCAGTTCTTC. As protein: CASIPRTGEHEQFF.